The 13 T cell receptor beta chains below come from one sample, sequenced in a study of post-analysis software for immune sequencing data. Findings of the study overall: TRBV5-6, TRBV5-1 and TRBV20-1 were among 4 or 5 TRBV segments more frequent in patients than controls.

The antigens these receptors bind are not known. Libraries were made from TCR beta cDNA, and they carried unique molecular identifiers. TCRdb fed the PCR reads into MiXCR, producing one record per CDR3 protein. This table holds hundreds of thousands of distinct CDR3 sequences, 25% to 30% found once. The material sequenced was blood. Receptors were obtained from a girl aged 5 to 17 with multiple sclerosis.

The chain joins TRBV5-1 to TRBJ2-3; 13 nucleotides match TRBD2. The junction had 8 bases not matched to a gene; V was cut back by 3 bases and J by 1 base. The CDR3 extends over 18 amino acids. Germline assignment: CDR1 SGHRS and CDR2 YFSETQ. CDR3 residues: CASSSYFGTSGGTDTQYF. CDR3 DNA: TGCGCCAGCAGCTCTTATTTCGGGACTAGCGGGGGCACAGATACGCAGTATTTT.

Only a few counts were recorded for this clonotype. The rearrangement uses TRBV6-6 and TRBJ2-6, with TRBD1 identical over 7 bases. This CDR3 is built from 17 residues. The J segment lost 1 base and the V segment lost 6 bases, leaving 9 bases of the junction unmatched. Germline lookup yields CDR1 MNHNY and CDR2 SVGAGI (reference sequence). DNA for the CDR3: TGTGCCAGCAGCCCGACAGGGTTTGGTTCTGGGGCCAACGTCCTGACTTTC. Residues: CASSPTGFGSGANVLTF.

J is TRBJ1-1 and V is TRBV29-1, with D unresolved. The CDR3 consists of 12 residues. Per the germline V gene, CDR1 is SQVTM and CDR2 is ANQGSEA. V was pared by 3 bases and J by 1 base, with 6 bases between. The CDR3 region has the DNA TGCAGCGTTGACCCCGCGAACACTGAAGCTTTCTTT. This gives the protein CSVDPANTEAFF.

The chain employs TRBV18 and TRBJ1-1, with D unresolved. Germline V gene sequence: CDR1 KGHSH, CDR2 LQKENI. With 1 base removed from V and 1 base from J, the gap between germline ends came to 4 bases. This CDR3 has 13 residues. This CDR3 is CASSPRWNTEAFF. The CDR3 DNA reads TGTGCCAGCTCACCACGGTGGAACACTGAAGCTTTCTTT. The entire variable domain, with the rest obtained from reference TRBV18 and TRBJ1-1, is as follows: NAGVMQNPRHLVRRRGQEARLRCSPMKGHSHVYWYRQLPEEGLKFMVYLQKENIIDESGMPKERFSAEFPKEGPSILRIQQVVRGDSAAYFCASSPRWNTEAFFGQGTRLTVV.

This clonotype has more than one count but fewer than ten. The chain uses TRBV6-5 and TRBJ2-3, with TRBD1 matching over 11 bases. Germline-derived CDR1 and CDR2 are MNHEY and SVGAGI. The CDR3 covers 15 residues. Losses at the gene ends were 7 bases for V and 2 bases for J; bases not matched to a gene: 5. The CDR3 region has the DNA TGTGCCAGCAATGGACAGGGGGCCGACACAGATACGCAGTATTTT. Amino acid sequence: CASNGQGADTDTQYF.

This clonotype was detected only a few times. The V gene is TRBV5-1, the J gene TRBJ2-6; TRBD1 is a possible D gene (6 bases). Germline-derived CDR1 and CDR2 are SGHRS and YFSETQ. The V end lost 0 bases, the J end lost 9 bases, and 7 bases lay between the germline ends. This CDR3 is 13 amino acids long. The chain's CDR3 is CASSLDRDNVLTF. CDR3 nucleotide sequence: TGCGCCAGCAGCTTGGACAGGGACAACGTCCTGACTTTC.

This clonotype has just a few counts. V and J are TRBV6-5 and TRBJ1-2; perhaps TRBD1 as D (6 bases). The length of the CDR3 is 13 residues. From germline, CDR1 is MNHEY and CDR2 SVGAGI. Trimming removed 5 bases from V and 8 bases from J, with 15 bases in between. Written as DNA, the CDR3 is TGTGCCAGCAGTACAGGACAGTACTGGGGCTACACCTTC. As protein: CASSTGQYWGYTF.

The V and J genes are TRBV7-2 and TRBJ1-2; D perhaps matches TRBD1 (5 bases). The germline V and J ends were trimmed by 5 bases and 4 bases, with 14 bases remaining between them. The length of the CDR3 is 14 residues. Per the germline V gene, CDR1 is SGHTA and CDR2 is FQGNSA. Here the CDR3 reads CASSTRDASYGYTF. CDR3 nucleotides: TGTGCCAGCAGCACTCGGGACGCATCCTATGGCTACACCTTC.

The CDR3 sequence: CASSLDGRSNTEAFF. CDR3 in DNA: TGTGCCAGCAGCTTAGATGGCAGATCGAACACTGAAGCTTTCTTT. This chain connects TRBV7-9 to TRBJ1-1; D not resolved. This CDR3 is built from 15 residues. V lost 1 base and J 1 base, leaving 10 bases between the germline ends. CDR1 is SEHNR and CDR2 is FQNEAQ in the germline V gene (reference sequence).

The chain links TRBV28 to TRBJ2-1; 9 positions agree with TRBD1. The germline V gene has CDR1 MDHEN and CDR2 SYDVKM. V gave up 6 bases and J gave up 7 bases; unmatched junction bases: 10. The CDR3 contains 15 residues. The CDR3 DNA sequence: TGTGCCAGCAGGCAGACCGGGACAGGGATGAATGAGCAGTTCTTC. This encodes CASRQTGTGMNEQFF.

The chain joins TRBV13 to TRBJ2-7; the match to TRBD2 covers 7 bases. This CDR3 has 14 residues. Trimming at V came to 5 bases and at J to 2 bases, leaving 6 bases not matched to a gene. Germline loops: CDR1 PRHDT, CDR2 FYEKMQ (reference sequence). Here the CDR3 reads CASSRASGTYEQYF. The DNA for the CDR3 is TGTGCCAGCAGCAGGGCTAGCGGTACCTACGAGCAGTACTTC.

This clonotype was detected only once. The chain carries TRBV4-3 and TRBJ1-2; no reliable D call. This CDR3 is 15 amino acids long. CDR1 is LGHNA, CDR2 YSLEER, per germline. Trimming stripped 1 base from V and 4 bases from J, with 13 bases between. The CDR3 region is CASSQGLAAVYGYTF. CDR3 nucleotide sequence: TGCGCCAGCAGCCAAGGCCTCGCGGCAGTCTATGGCTACACCTTC.

The DNA for the CDR3 is TGTGCCAGCAGCTTAAGTCGAGCGGGACAAGAGACCCAGTACTTC. This sequence encodes CASSLSRAGQETQYF. The rearrangement joins TRBV7-2 to TRBJ2-5; 7 bases line up with TRBD2. This CDR3 comprises 15 residues. Germline V CDR1 and CDR2: SGHTA, FQGNSA. Germline trimming cut 2 bases from V and 2 bases from J; bases unmatched to any gene: 5.